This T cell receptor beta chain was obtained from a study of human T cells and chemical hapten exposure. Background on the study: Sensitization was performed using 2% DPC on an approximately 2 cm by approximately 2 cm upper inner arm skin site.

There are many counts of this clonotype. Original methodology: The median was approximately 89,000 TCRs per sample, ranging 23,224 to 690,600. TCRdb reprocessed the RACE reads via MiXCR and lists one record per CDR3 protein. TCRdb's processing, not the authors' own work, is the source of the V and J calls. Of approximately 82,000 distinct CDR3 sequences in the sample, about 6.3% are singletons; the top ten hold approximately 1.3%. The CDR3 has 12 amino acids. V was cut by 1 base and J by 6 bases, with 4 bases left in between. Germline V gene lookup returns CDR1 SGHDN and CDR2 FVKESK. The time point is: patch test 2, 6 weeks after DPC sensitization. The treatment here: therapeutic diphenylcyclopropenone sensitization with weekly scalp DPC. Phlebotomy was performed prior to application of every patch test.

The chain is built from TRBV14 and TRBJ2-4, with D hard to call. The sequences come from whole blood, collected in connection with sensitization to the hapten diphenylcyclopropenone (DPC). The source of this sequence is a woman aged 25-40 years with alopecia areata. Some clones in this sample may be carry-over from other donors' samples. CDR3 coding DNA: TGTGCCAGCAGCCAAGGGATAAACATTCAGTACTTC. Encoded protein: CASSQGINIQYF.